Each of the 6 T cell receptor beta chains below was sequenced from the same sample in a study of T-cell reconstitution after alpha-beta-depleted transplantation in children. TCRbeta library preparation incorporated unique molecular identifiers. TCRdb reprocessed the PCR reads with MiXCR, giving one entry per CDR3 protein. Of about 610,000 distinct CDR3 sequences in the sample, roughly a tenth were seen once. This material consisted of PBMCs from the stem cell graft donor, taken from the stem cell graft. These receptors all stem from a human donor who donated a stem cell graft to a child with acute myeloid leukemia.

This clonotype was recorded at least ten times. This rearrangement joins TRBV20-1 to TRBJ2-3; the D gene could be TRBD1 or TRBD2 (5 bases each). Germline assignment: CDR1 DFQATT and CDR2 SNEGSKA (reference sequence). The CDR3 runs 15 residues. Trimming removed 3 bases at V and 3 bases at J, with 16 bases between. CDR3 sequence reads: CSASLLGDPTDTQYF. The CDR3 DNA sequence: TGCAGTGCTAGCCTCTTGGGGGATCCAACAGATACGCAGTATTTT.

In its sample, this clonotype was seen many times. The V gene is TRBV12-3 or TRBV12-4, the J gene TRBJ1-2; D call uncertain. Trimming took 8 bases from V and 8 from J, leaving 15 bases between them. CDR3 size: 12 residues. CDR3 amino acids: CASSSGRGGYTF. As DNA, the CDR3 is TGTGCCAGCTCCAGCGGGCGTGGAGGCTACACCTTC.

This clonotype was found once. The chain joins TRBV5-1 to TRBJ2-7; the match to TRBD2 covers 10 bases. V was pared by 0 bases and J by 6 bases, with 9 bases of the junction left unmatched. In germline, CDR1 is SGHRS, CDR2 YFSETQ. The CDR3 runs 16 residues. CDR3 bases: TGCGCCAGCAGCTTGGAAGGAGCGGGAGGGCTCCGCGAGCAGTACTTC. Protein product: CASSLEGAGGLREQYF.

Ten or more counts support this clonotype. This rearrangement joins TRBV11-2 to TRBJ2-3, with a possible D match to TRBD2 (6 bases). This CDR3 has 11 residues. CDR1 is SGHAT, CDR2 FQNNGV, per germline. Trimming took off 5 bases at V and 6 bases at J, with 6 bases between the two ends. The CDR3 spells CASSAGDTQYF. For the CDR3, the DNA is TGTGCCAGCAGCGCGGGGGATACGCAGTATTTT.

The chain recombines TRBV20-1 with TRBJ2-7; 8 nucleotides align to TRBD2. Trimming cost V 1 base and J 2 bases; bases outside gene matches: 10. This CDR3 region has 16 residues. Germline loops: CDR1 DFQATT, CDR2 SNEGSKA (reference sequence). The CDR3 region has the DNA TGCAGTGCTAGAGTACAACGAGCGGGAGAACCCTACGAGCAGTACTTC. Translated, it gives CSARVQRAGEPYEQYF.

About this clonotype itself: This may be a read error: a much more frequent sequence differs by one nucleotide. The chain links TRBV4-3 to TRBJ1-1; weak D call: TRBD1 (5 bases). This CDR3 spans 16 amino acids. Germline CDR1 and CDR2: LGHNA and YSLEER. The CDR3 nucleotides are TGCGCCAGCAACCAAGATTTTTCAGGTGGGGCCACTGAAGCTTTCTTT. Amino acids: CASNQDFSGGATEAFF.